The sequence of this T cell receptor (beta chain) was determined in a study of graft-versus-host responses after intestinal transplantation. Germline V CDR1 and CDR2: ENHRY, SYGVKD. The CDR3 is 14 amino acids. V shed 4 bases and J shed 3 bases, with 12 bases lying between them. This clone has just a few counts. Its cognate antigen is unknown. Assay used: immunoSEQ multiplex PCR; TCRdb lists only in-frame clones, some missing. The top ten clones hold 1.1% of a sample with 70,000 to 95,000 clones, just under 95% of them seen once. The V and J genes are TRBV10-3 and TRBJ1-2; no reliable D call. Sequencing used unstimulated CD8+ T cells sorted from spleen or lymph node cells, obtained before transplant. The source is a human donor who was the organ donor for an intestinal transplant. CDR3 bases: TGTGCCATCAGTGTTAGACCACGGGACTATGGCTACACCTTC. It is translated as CAISVRPRDYGYTF.